Sequencing of this TCR beta chain was carried out in a study of blood T cells in healthy people across ages. A second 7 to 11 cycle PCR used barcoded and J-beta primers. TCRdb ran MiXCR on the 5' RACE reads and lists one entry per CDR3 protein. The table has fewer than 900,000 distinct CDR3 sequences, roughly 47% seen once. Total RNA extracted from each sample amounted to at least 6 micrograms. Germline V CDR1 and CDR2: LGHNA, YSLEER. CDR3 length equals 15 residues. Trimming removed 3 bases from V and 1 base from J, with 12 bases in between. The receptor comes from a woman in her fifties or sixties in good health. The chain combines TRBV4-3 with TRBJ2-5; D possibly corresponds to TRBD1 (5 bases). Sequenced material: blood. The CDR3 region is CASSHYHRSQETQYF. CDR3 DNA: TGCGCCAGCAGCCACTACCACAGGTCCCAAGAGACCCAGTACTTC.